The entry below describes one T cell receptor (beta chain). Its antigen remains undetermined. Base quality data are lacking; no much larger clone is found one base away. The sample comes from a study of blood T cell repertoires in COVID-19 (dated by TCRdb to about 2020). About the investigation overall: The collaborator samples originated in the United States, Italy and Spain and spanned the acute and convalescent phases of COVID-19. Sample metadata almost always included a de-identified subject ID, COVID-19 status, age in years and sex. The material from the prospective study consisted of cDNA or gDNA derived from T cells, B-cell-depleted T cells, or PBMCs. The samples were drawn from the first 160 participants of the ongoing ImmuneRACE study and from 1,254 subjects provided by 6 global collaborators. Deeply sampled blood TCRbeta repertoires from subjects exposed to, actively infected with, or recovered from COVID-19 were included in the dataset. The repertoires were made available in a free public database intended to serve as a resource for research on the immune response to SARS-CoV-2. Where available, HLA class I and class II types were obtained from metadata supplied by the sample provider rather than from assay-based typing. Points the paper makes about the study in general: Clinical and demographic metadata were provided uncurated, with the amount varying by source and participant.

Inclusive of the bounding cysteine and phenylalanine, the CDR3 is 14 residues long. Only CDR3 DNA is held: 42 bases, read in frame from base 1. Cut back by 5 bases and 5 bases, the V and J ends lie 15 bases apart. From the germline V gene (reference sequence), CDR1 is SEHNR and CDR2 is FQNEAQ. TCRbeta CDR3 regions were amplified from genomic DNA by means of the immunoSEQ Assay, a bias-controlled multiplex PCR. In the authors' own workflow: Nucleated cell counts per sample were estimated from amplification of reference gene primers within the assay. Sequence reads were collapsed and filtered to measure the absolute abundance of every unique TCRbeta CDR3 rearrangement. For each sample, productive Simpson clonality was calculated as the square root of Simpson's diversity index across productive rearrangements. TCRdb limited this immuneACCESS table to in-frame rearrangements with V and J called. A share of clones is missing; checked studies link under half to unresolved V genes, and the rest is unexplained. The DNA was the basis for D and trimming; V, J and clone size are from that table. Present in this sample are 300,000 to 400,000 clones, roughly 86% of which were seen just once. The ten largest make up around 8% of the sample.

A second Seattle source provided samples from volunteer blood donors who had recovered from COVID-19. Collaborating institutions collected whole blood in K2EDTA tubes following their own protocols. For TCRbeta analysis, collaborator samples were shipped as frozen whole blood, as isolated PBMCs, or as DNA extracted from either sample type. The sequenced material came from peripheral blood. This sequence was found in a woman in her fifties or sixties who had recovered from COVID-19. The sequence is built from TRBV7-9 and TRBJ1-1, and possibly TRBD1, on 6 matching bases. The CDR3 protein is CASSPQGRRTEAFF. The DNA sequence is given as TGTGCCAGCAGCCCACAGGGCCGGAGAACTGAAGCTTTCTTT.